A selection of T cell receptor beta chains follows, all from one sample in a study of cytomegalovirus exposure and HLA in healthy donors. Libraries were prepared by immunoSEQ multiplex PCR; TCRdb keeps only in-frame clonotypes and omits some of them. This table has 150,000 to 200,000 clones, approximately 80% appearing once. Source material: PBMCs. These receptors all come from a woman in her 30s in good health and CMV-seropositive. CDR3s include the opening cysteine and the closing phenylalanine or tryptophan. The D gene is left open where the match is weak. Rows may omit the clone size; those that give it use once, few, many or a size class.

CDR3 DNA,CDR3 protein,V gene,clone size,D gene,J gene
TGTGCCAGCAGCCCCTGGGACAGGTCGAGCTCCTACAATGAGCAGTTCTTC,CASSPWDRSSSYNEQFF,TRBV5-6,NA,TRBD1,TRBJ2-1
TGTGCCAGCAGTCAGACAGGGCCCCCTTCACCCCTCCACTTT,CASSQTGPPSPLHF,TRBV6-6,NA,TRBD1,TRBJ1-6
TGTGCCAGCAGCCCGTATGATACGCAGTATTTT,CASSPYDTQYF,TRBV9,NA,NA,TRBJ2-3
TGTGCCAGCGCCACAGGGGTAGCGGACTATGGCTACACCTTC,CASATGVADYGYTF,TRBV2,NA,TRBD1,TRBJ1-2
TGTGCCTGGAGTTGGTCATTTACAGGGGTCAATCAGCCCCAGCATTTT,CAWSWSFTGVNQPQHF,TRBV30,once,TRBD1,TRBJ1-5
TGTGCCTGGAGTTCGGCCCGGACAGGGCTCGGGTATGGCTACACCTTC,CAWSSARTGLGYGYTF,TRBV30,NA,TRBD1,TRBJ1-2
TGTGCCAGTAGTATAGGAAGCGGGGGGAGGACAGATACGCAGTATTTT,CASSIGSGGRTDTQYF,TRBV19,NA,TRBD2,TRBJ2-3
TGTGCCAGCAGTCCCGGGACTAGCGGGGGGCAGGGCGGGGAGCTGTTTTTT,CASSPGTSGGQGGELFF,TRBV2,few,TRBD2,TRBJ2-2
TGTGCCAGTTCAATTGGGGGCGTTCAGGATCCATATAGCAATCAGCCCCAGCATTTT,CASSIGGVQDPYSNQPQHF,TRBV19,NA,NA,TRBJ1-5
TGTGCCAGCAGCCAAGCACTAGCTTTCACCGGGGAGCTGTTTTTT,CASSQALAFTGELFF,TRBV14,once,NA,TRBJ2-2
TGTGCCAGCAGTGCGACCCCGCGGGGGCTTTCTTACGAGCAGTACTTC,CASSATPRGLSYEQYF,TRBV2,NA,NA,TRBJ2-7
TGTGCCAGCAGCTTAGCCCTAGACTATGGCTACACCTTC,CASSLALDYGYTF,TRBV7-9,NA,NA,TRBJ1-2